These 5 T cell receptor beta chains came from one sample sequenced in a study of T cell clonality in common variable immunodeficiency (dated by TCRdb to about 2015). To prepare the library, the immunoSEQ multiplex PCR assay was applied. Entries here come from immuneACCESS through TCRdb and include only in-frame sequences with V and J called. Some clones fail to appear in such tables; in the studies checked, an unresolved V gene covers under half of the shortfall, and the cause of the remainder is unknown. The sample records roughly 40,000 clones, none occurring a single time. Roughly 2.8% of the sample is in the top ten clones. Sequences were obtained from peripheral blood mononuclear cells. Receptors originate from a person aged 18 to 75 in good health.

At least ten counts were recorded for this clone. The read ends 3 residues before the CDR3 terminus; that terminus is restored from the germline J gene. V and J are TRBV20-1 and TRBJ2-3; tentative D call: TRBD2 (5 bases). This CDR3 spans 14 amino acids. With 4 bases removed from V and 2 bases from J, the gap between germline ends came to 13 bases. From germline, CDR1 is DFQATT and CDR2 SNEGSKA (reference sequence). CDR3 amino acids: CSATGEEDTDTQYF. CDR3 DNA (partial): TGCAGTGCTACCGGGGAAGAGGACACAGATACG.

This clone is medium-sized by share. The CDR3 bases that were read are TGTGCCAGCGGAACCGGGGGGATGAACACTGAA. Amino acids: CASGTGGMNTE. The CDR3 in its entirety is CASGTGGMNTEAFF. The rearrangement joins TRBV7-9 to TRBJ1-1, with a possible D match to TRBD1 (5 bases). The read halts 3 residues ahead of the CDR3 end, with the missing end drawn from the germline J gene. Germline CDR1 reads SEHNR; CDR2 reads FQNEAQ (reference sequence). V lost 8 bases and J 0 bases, leaving 13 bases between the germline ends. The length of the CDR3 is 14 residues.

The sample holds many counts of this clone. The read is 3 residues too short to cover the CDR3 end, so that end is filled in from the germline J gene. The chain recombines TRBV2 with TRBJ2-7, with D maybe TRBD1 (6 bases). The CDR3 is made up of 14 amino acids. Germline V gene lookup returns CDR1 SNHLY and CDR2 FYNNEI. The V and J ends lost 6 bases and 0 bases respectively, with 12 bases between them. The CDR3 loop is CASSPRQVSYEQYF. CDR3 DNA, as far as it was read: TGTGCCAGCAGCCCTCGACAGGTCTCCTACGAG.

This clone has more than one count but fewer than ten. The read is 3 residues too short to cover the CDR3 end, so that end is filled in from the germline J gene. This chain joins TRBV7-9 and TRBJ2-1; D is tentatively TRBD1 or TRBD2 (6 bases each). Between the trimmed V and J ends, which lost 1 base and 8 bases, there was a span of 15 bases. The CDR3 covers 15 residues. Germline assignment: CDR1 SEHNR and CDR2 FQNEAQ (reference sequence). The CDR3 loop reads CASSLEGGPGDEQFF. The sequenced part of the CDR3 DNA is TGTGCCAGCAGCTTAGAGGGAGGCCCAGGGGATGAG.

This clone was counted at least ten times. The read ends 3 residues shy of where the CDR3 ends; the end is completed using the germline J gene. The V gene is TRBV2, the J gene TRBJ2-6, with 7 positions matching TRBD1. CDR1 is SNHLY and CDR2 is FYNNEI in the germline V gene. V gave up 7 bases and J gave up 1 base; unmatched junction bases: 10. The CDR3 has 17 residues. The CDR3 spells CASKDRQGKSGANVLTF. CDR3 bases read: TGTGCCAGCAAGGACCGACAGGGAAAGTCTGGGGCCAACGTC.